This is a list of T cell receptor beta chains from one sample in a study of T cells in Graves' hyperthyroidism and ophthalmopathy. Each CDR3 protein is one row after TCRdb ran MiXCR on the multiplex PCR reads. The sample carries approximately 370,000 distinct CDR3 sequences, about 15% recorded once. The material sequenced was blood. The receptors come from a young woman with Graves' hyperthyroidism that later progressed to Graves' ophthalmopathy. CDR3s include the opening cysteine and the closing phenylalanine or tryptophan. A D gene is named only where the DNA matches it firmly. Size is stated for part of the rows, as once, few or many counts, or as a class when the clone is expanded.

v_call	j_call	clone_size	d_call	cdr3_aa	cdr3_nt
TRBV5-5	TRBJ2-1	few	NA	CASSLGQYERFF	TGTGCCAGCAGCTTGGGACAGTACGAGAGGTTCTTC
TRBV6-5	TRBJ2-1	once	TRBD2	CASSYILAGGQQFF	TGTGCCAGCAGTTACATCCTAGCGGGAGGTCAGCAGTTCTTC
TRBV27	TRBJ2-5	many	NA	CASSFTGARETQYF	TGTGCCAGCAGTTTTACGGGGGCCCGGGAGACCCAGTACTTC
TRBV18	TRBJ2-7	many	TRBD1	CASSPQGDRGSYEQYF	TGTGCCAGCTCACCCCAAGGGGACAGGGGGAGCTACGAGCAGTACTTC
TRBV10-3	TRBJ2-7	NA	NA	CAISEQHPSSYEQYF	TGTGCCATCAGTGAACAACACCCGAGCTCCTACGAGCAGTACTTC
TRBV5-1	TRBJ1-1	few	NA	CASSLAPDKNTEAFF	TGCGCCAGCAGCTTGGCCCCAGACAAGAACACTGAAGCTTTCTTT
TRBV5-1	TRBJ2-1	NA	NA	CASTTGNEQFF	TGCGCCAGCACCACAGGGAATGAGCAGTTCTTC
TRBV9	TRBJ2-1	few	NA	CASSPTQGLASNEQFF	TGTGCCAGCAGCCCGACCCAGGGTCTAGCATCCAATGAGCAGTTCTTC
TRBV2	TRBJ1-2	many	NA	CASSDRVGYGYTF	TGTGCCAGCAGTGACAGGGTGGGGTACGGCTACACCTTC
TRBV11-2	TRBJ2-1	many	NA	CASSLGQLGYNEQFF	TGTGCCAGCAGCTTAGGACAACTAGGATACAATGAGCAGTTCTTC
TRBV3-1	TRBJ2-7	many	NA	CASSQDLEQYF	TGTGCCAGCAGCCAAGATCTCGAGCAGTACTTC
TRBV2	TRBJ1-2	many	TRBD1	CASSGTGQGSYYGYTF	TGTGCCAGCAGTGGAACAGGACAGGGGAGTTACTATGGCTACACCTTC
TRBV18	TRBJ1-5	few	NA	CASSPVRGNQPQHF	TGTGCCAGCTCACCAGTCAGGGGCAATCAGCCCCAGCATTTT
TRBV2	TRBJ1-6	NA	NA	CASITNRDSPLHF	TGTGCCAGCATAACGAACAGGGATTCACCCCTCCACTTT
TRBV11-2	TRBJ2-5	many	TRBD2	CASRRTSGRRDPQTQYF	TGTGCCAGCAGGCGGACTAGCGGGAGGAGAGACCCACAGACCCAGTACTTC
TRBV19	TRBJ1-5	few	NA	CASSGAQASNQPQHF	TGTGCCAGTAGTGGTGCACAAGCAAGCAATCAGCCCCAGCATTTT
TRBV5-1	TRBJ2-3	many	TRBD1	CASSLVGGIDTQYF	TGCGCCAGCAGCTTGGTAGGGGGCATAGATACGCAGTATTTT
TRBV7-8	TRBJ2-7	many	TRBD2	CASSLVAGEASGSNEQYF	TGTGCCAGCAGCTTAGTAGCAGGGGAGGCTAGCGGGAGTAACGAGCAGTACTTC
TRBV10-2	TRBJ2-1	few	NA	CASRQWQHGRVVIRDNEQFF	TGCGCCAGCCGACAGTGGCAGCATGGCAGGGTGGTTATTAGGGACAATGAGCAGTTCTTC
TRBV5-1	TRBJ2-7	NA	TRBD1	CASSTRDRTYEQYF	TGCGCCAGCAGCACCCGGGACAGGACCTACGAGCAGTACTTC
TRBV24-1	TRBJ1-5	many	NA	CATSDSEGGSNQPQHF	TGTGCCACCAGTGACTCGGAAGGAGGCAGCAATCAGCCCCAGCATTTT
TRBV5-1	TRBJ1-4	NA	NA	CASSYYRVDEKLFF	TGCGCCAGCAGCTATTACAGGGTGGATGAAAAACTGTTTTTT
TRBV11-2	TRBJ2-2	many	TRBD1	CASRRDSFGELFF	TGTGCCAGCAGACGGGACAGTTTCGGGGAGCTGTTTTTT
TRBV7-8	TRBJ1-2	many	NA	CASSLEGGRSDYGYTF	TGTGCCAGCAGCTTGGAGGGGGGTAGAAGCGACTATGGCTACACCTTC
TRBV29-1	TRBJ1-1	NA	NA	CSVRRYPGDTEAFF	TGCAGCGTCCGACGGTACCCCGGGGACACTGAAGCTTTCTTT
TRBV19	TRBJ1-2	few	NA	CASSMGVVANYGYTF	TGTGCCAGTAGTATGGGGGTGGTAGCTAACTATGGCTACACCTTC